Shown below are 9 T cell receptor beta chains from a single sample sequenced in a study of T cell repertoires in cytomegalovirus infection. MiXCR, applied by TCRdb to the reads, yields one record per CDR3 protein. The sample has around 95,000 distinct CDR3 sequences, roughly 29% seen once; the top ten hold 71%. For these receptors, no antigen is known. The sample consisted of CD8+ T cells from cultured PBMCs, taken from culture after CMV antigen stimulation. Receptors originate from a human donor in good health (CMV status not recorded). Some clones in this sample may be carry-over from other donors' samples.

This chain links TRBV7-6 with TRBJ1-1; TRBD1 might be the D (6 bases). This CDR3 is built from 16 residues. The germline V gene has CDR1 SGHVS and CDR2 FNYEAQ. V lost 1 base, J lost 6 bases, and 18 bases lay in between. The CDR3 DNA is TGTGCCAGCAGCTTAGTAGGAGGGACACGGGAACCTGAAGCTTTCTTT. Encoded protein: CASSLVGGTREPEAFF.

In its sample, this clonotype was seen once. This sequence may be a read error, since a much larger clone differs from it by one base. The chain couples TRBV7-2 to TRBJ2-6, with 7 bases that match TRBD2. The CDR3 is 16 residues long. Germline assignment: CDR1 SGHTA and CDR2 FQGNSA. CDR3 residues: CASSLWEGRGTNVLTF. The CDR3 nucleotides are TGTGCCAGCAGCTTATGGGAGGGGCGTGGGACCAACGTCCTGACTTTC.

This clonotype was observed many times. J is TRBJ1-2 and V is TRBV25-1; maybe TRBD1 (5 bases). V lost 5 bases, J lost 5 bases, and 15 bases lay in between. This CDR3 contains 14 residues. CDR1 MGHDK and CDR2 SYGVNS come from the germline V gene. CDR3 sequence: CASSLPTDKYGYTF. The CDR3 nucleotides read TGTGCCAGCAGTCTACCGACAGACAAATATGGCTACACCTTC.

This chain uses TRBV2 with TRBJ2-3, with 8 positions matching TRBD2. Germline V gene data show CDR1 as SNHLY and CDR2 as FYNNEI. J gave up 0 bases and V 4 bases, and 3 bases lay outside the gene matches. The CDR3 spans 15 residues. The CDR3: CASSVSGESTDTQYF. The CDR3 bases are TGTGCCAGCAGTGTTAGCGGGGAGAGCACAGATACGCAGTATTTT.

This chain connects TRBV28 to TRBJ1-4, with 7 nucleotides matching TRBD1. Germline lookup yields CDR1 MDHEN and CDR2 SYDVKM. The CDR3 is made up of 14 amino acids. V shed 2 bases and J 8 bases; nucleotides not matched to a gene: 5. In DNA form, the CDR3 reads TGTGCCAGCAGTTTACGCAGGGGGAGGGAAAAACTGTTTTTT. Amino acid sequence: CASSLRRGREKLFF. Full variable domain (remainder filled in from reference TRBV28 and TRBJ1-4): DVKVTQSSRYLVKRTGEKVFLECVQDMDHENMFWYRQDPGLGLRLIYFSYDVKMKEKGDIPEGYSVSREKKERFSLILESASTNQTSMYLCASSLRRGREKLFFGSGTQLSVL.

This clonotype has at least ten counts. V and J are TRBV7-9 and TRBJ1-1; TRBD1 aligns across 7 bases. From germline, CDR1 is SEHNR and CDR2 FQNEAQ (reference sequence). V gave up 0 bases and J gave up 6 bases; unmatched junction bases: 4. The CDR3 is 14 amino acids. The DNA for the CDR3 is TGTGCCAGCAGCTTAGCCGAGGGGGCGTCTGAAGCTTTCTTT. Translation: CASSLAEGASEAFF.

The rearrangement links TRBV6-1 to TRBJ1-1; D unresolved. The CDR3 covers 10 residues. Trimming shortened V by 4 bases and J by 7 bases, and 4 bases separated the two germline ends. The germline gives CDR1 MNHNS, CDR2 SASEGT. The CDR3 here is CASSGLEAFF. The CDR3, as DNA: TGTGCCAGCAGTGGGCTTGAAGCTTTCTTT.

This clonotype has more than one count but fewer than ten. CDR3 nucleotide sequence: TGTGCCAGCAGCTTGAGCGGTCAAGAGACCCAGTACTTC. It is translated as CASSLSGQETQYF. The genes are TRBV7-9 and TRBJ2-5; TRBD2 might be the D (5 bases). CDR3 length: 13 amino acids. Germline CDR1 and CDR2: SEHNR and FQNEAQ (reference sequence). Trimming shortened V by 3 bases and J by 2 bases, and 7 bases separated the two germline ends. Supplemented by reference TRBV7-9 and TRBJ2-5, the full variable domain reads DTGVSQNPRHKITKRGQNVTFRCDPISEHNRLYWYRQTLGQGPEFLTYFQNEAQLEKSRLLSDRFSAERPKGSFSTLEIQRTEQGDSAMYLCASSLSGQETQYFGPGTRLLVL.

The chain recombines TRBV2 with TRBJ2-7; 9 bases are shared with TRBD2. Losses at the gene ends were 8 bases for V and 3 bases for J; bases not matched to a gene: 8. CDR3 size: 14 residues. CDR1 SNHLY and CDR2 FYNNEI come from the germline V gene. The CDR3 coding sequence is TGTGCCAGCGCGACTAGCGGATCGATCTACGAGCAGTACTTC. Its translation is CASATSGSIYEQYF.